Listed here are 14 T cell receptor beta chains from one sample, sequenced in a study of blood T cell repertoires in COVID-19. Sequenced by immunoSEQ multiplex PCR; TCRdb stores in-frame clones only, minus some. Of 20,000 or so clones in the sample, 75% to 95% were seen once. Sequenced input: peripheral blood. These receptors were obtained from a man between 65 and 80 years old with active COVID-19.

V is TRBV15 and J is TRBJ2-5, with TRBD1 matching over 9 bases. This CDR3 has 15 residues. The junction had 8 bases not matched to a gene; V was cut back by 6 bases and J by 3 bases. The germline V gene encodes CDR1 LNHNV and CDR2 YYDKDF (reference sequence). The CDR3: CATRGTGTGKETQYF. The CDR3 nucleotides read TGTGCCACCAGAGGCACGGGGACAGGGAAAGAGACCCAGTACTTC.

This clone was observed once. The chain joins TRBV10-3 to TRBJ1-1; TRBD1 might be the D (5 bases). The CDR3 has 14 residues. V gave up 3 bases and J gave up 2 bases, with 10 bases separating them. CDR1 ENHRY and CDR2 SYGVKD come from the germline V gene. Written as DNA, the CDR3 is TGTGCCATCAGTGACAGTACAGGAAACACTGAAGCTTTCTTT. It codes for CAISDSTGNTEAFF.

This clone appeared a single time. The V call is TRBV30, the J call TRBJ2-1, with TRBD1 matching 7 bases. J lost 6 bases, V lost 8 bases, and 4 bases had no gene match. Germline values: CDR1 GTSNPN, CDR2 SVGIG (reference sequence). CDR3 length: 11 amino acids. DNA for the CDR3: TGTGCCGGAGGACAGGCCAATGAGCAGTTCTTC. It translates to CAGGQANEQFF.

The gene calls are TRBV7-2 and TRBJ2-3; TRBD2 is a possible D gene (5 bases). CDR3 length equals 14 residues. Trimming took off 6 bases at V and 4 bases at J, with 14 bases between the two ends. From germline, CDR1 is SGHTA and CDR2 FQGNSA. The CDR3 sequence: CASRTSGGADTQYF. The CDR3 coding sequence is TGTGCCAGCAGGACCTCCGGAGGCGCAGATACGCAGTATTTT.

This clone turned up a few times. The chain has TRBV11-2 and TRBJ1-2; 8 bases line up with TRBD1. J was trimmed by 2 bases and V by 4 bases; bases with no gene match: 6. Germline V lookup: CDR1 SGHAT, CDR2 FQNNGV. CDR3 size: 15 residues. CDR3 bases: TGTGCCAGCAGCTCAAGACAGGGGTGGAACTATGGCTACACCTTC. Protein: CASSSRQGWNYGYTF.

The chain links TRBV5-1 to TRBJ2-1; 12 bases line up with TRBD2. J was trimmed by 8 bases and V by 0 bases; bases with no gene match: 3. Germline V gene lookup returns CDR1 SGHRS and CDR2 YFSETQ. This CDR3 region has 15 residues. This chain's CDR3 is CASSLGLAGADEQFF. The CDR3 nucleotides read TGCGCCAGCAGCTTGGGACTAGCGGGGGCGGATGAGCAGTTCTTC. The entire variable domain, with the rest obtained from reference TRBV5-1 and TRBJ2-1, is as follows: KAGVTQTPRYLIKTRGQQVTLSCSPISGHRSVSWYQQTPGQGLQFLFEYFSETQRNKGNFPGRFSGRQFSNSRSEMNVSTLELGDSALYLCASSLGLAGADEQFFGPGTRLTVL.

The rearrangement uses TRBV12-3 or TRBV12-4 and TRBJ1-2; a possible D gene is TRBD1 (5 bases). CDR3 length equals 13 residues. Trimming shortened V by 7 bases and J by 2 bases, and 11 bases separated the two germline ends. For the CDR3, the DNA is TGTGCCAGCACACCGACAGTAAACTATGGCTACACCTTC. It translates to CASTPTVNYGYTF.

The CDR3 DNA is TGTGCCACCAGTGACCCCAGGAAGGGGGCGCGGTACAATGAGCAGTTCTTC. It translates to CATSDPRKGARYNEQFF. The chain recombines TRBV24-1 with TRBJ2-1; 7 nucleotides match TRBD1. This CDR3 has 17 amino acids. The germline V gene has CDR1 KGHDR and CDR2 SFDVKD. V shed 4 bases and J 4 bases; nucleotides not matched to a gene: 12.

This clone showed up just once. The chain employs TRBV27 and TRBJ2-2, with D perhaps matching TRBD1 (6 bases). The CDR3 sequence is 16 residues long. Germline CDR1 is MNHEY and CDR2 is SMNVEV (reference sequence). V lost 8 bases and J 2 bases, leaving 18 bases between the germline ends. The CDR3 DNA follows: TGTGCCAGCCGCGGACAGAGTTTCGAAAACACCGGGGAGCTGTTTTTT. As protein: CASRGQSFENTGELFF.

The chain is built from TRBV30 and TRBJ2-7, with TRBD1 matching over 7 bases. CDR1 and CDR2 from the germline V gene are GTSNPN and SVGIG (reference sequence). This CDR3 has 17 residues. The junction had 13 bases not matched to a gene; V was cut back by 2 bases and J by 0 bases. In DNA, the CDR3 is TGTGCCTGGAGTCCTCCCGGGACAGACTTTAGCTCCTACGAGCAGTACTTC. It specifies CAWSPPGTDFSSYEQYF.

The chain links TRBV10-3 to TRBJ2-7; TRBD1 matches 10 bases. There are 14 residues in the CDR3. V shed 6 bases, J shed 9 bases, and the junction held 11 bases outside the gene matches. CDR1 and CDR2 (germline): ENHRY, SYGVKD. The CDR3 nucleotides read TGTGCCATCAGCTCCGGGACAGGGGCGCAAAGGCAGTACTTC. It encodes CAISSGTGAQRQYF.

This clone was detected only once. The chain recombines TRBV7-2 with TRBJ2-1; 11 nucleotides line up with TRBD2. This CDR3 region has 17 residues. The junction had 13 bases not matched to a gene; V was cut back by 5 bases and J by 7 bases. Per the germline V gene, CDR1 is SGHTA and CDR2 is FQGNSA. This CDR3 is CASSPRSSLAGENEQFF. CDR3 DNA: TGTGCCAGCAGCCCCCGAAGCTCACTAGCGGGAGAGAATGAGCAGTTCTTC.

The chain links TRBV5-4 to TRBJ1-6, with 7 bases aligning to TRBD1. The CDR3 totals 13 residues. Germline-derived CDR1 and CDR2 are SGHNT and YYREEE (reference sequence). V shed 4 bases, J shed 14 bases, and the junction held 9 bases outside the gene matches. The CDR3 is CASSGDSPDSLHF. CDR3 nucleotides: TGTGCCAGCAGCGGGGACAGCCCAGATTCCCTCCACTTT.

The genes are TRBV15 and TRBJ1-2, with a possible D match to TRBD1 (5 bases). V lost 1 base and J 3 bases, leaving 6 bases between the germline ends. Germline CDR1 is LNHNV and CDR2 is YYDKDF (reference sequence). The length of the CDR3 is 13 residues. CDR3: CATSRGQYYGYTF. The CDR3 DNA reads TGTGCCACCAGCAGAGGACAGTACTATGGCTACACCTTC.